The rows below give T cell receptor beta chains drawn from one sample of a study of chemoradiotherapy in HPV16-positive cancers. The method was immunoSEQ multiplex PCR; TCRdb's version includes in-frame clones alone and lacks a portion of them. The sample yields about 22,000 clones, 73% seen once. The specimen was collected from a patient who underwent chemoradiotherapy. Every receptor here comes from a human donor with HPV-associated anogenital cancer. CDR3s include the opening cysteine and the closing phenylalanine or tryptophan. The D gene is left open where the match is weak. Only some rows state a clone size, as once, few, many or a class for expanded clones.

CASRAGTAFIGGLFF	TGTGCCAGCAGGGCCGGGACAGCGTTCATCGGGGGGCTGTTTTTT	-	-	TRBV6-6	TRBJ2-2
CAWSVPPGRWTF	TGTGCCTGGAGTGTACCCCCAGGCCGATGGACTTTC	-	-	TRBV30	TRBJ2-6
CASSTPGHTNYGYTF	TGTGCCAGCAGTACCCCGGGACACACTAACTATGGCTACACCTTC	-	-	TRBV28	TRBJ1-2
CASSSRLAGDYEQYF	TGTGCCAGCAGTTCACGACTAGCGGGGGACTACGAGCAGTACTTC	TRBD2	-	TRBV6-1	TRBJ2-7
CASSLDLTGSGGAFF	TGTGCCAGCAGCTTAGATCTGACAGGGAGTGGGGGAGCTTTCTTT	TRBD1	-	TRBV11-2	TRBJ1-1
CASSPGYGYTF	TGTGCCAGCAGCCCGGGGTATGGCTACACCTTC	-	few	TRBV28	TRBJ1-2
CASSLANRNQPQHF	TGTGCCAGCAGCTTAGCGAATCGCAATCAGCCCCAGCATTTT	-	-	TRBV7-9	TRBJ1-5
CASSRDSYNSPLHF	TGTGCCAGCAGTCGGGACAGCTATAATTCACCCCTCCACTTT	TRBD1	once	TRBV2	TRBJ1-6
CASGDSLNEQFF	TGTGCCAGCGGCGACTCCCTCAATGAGCAGTTCTTC	-	-	TRBV7-2	TRBJ2-1
CASTRMGDRPTEAFF	TGTGCCAGCACCCGAATGGGGGACAGGCCCACTGAAGCTTTCTTT	TRBD1	-	TRBV6-1	TRBJ1-1
CATSRPGQALSGANVLTF	TGTGCCACCAGCAGGCCGGGACAGGCTCTCTCTGGGGCCAACGTCCTGACTTTC	TRBD1	-	TRBV15	TRBJ2-6
CASSPPGLAGGLYEQFF	TGTGCCAGCTCACCCCCGGGACTAGCGGGAGGGCTCTATGAGCAGTTCTTC	TRBD2	-	TRBV18	TRBJ2-1
CASSSGQGGTYEQYF	TGCGCCAGCAGCTCAGGACAGGGAGGCACCTACGAGCAGTACTTC	TRBD1	-	TRBV5-1	TRBJ2-7
CASSLMFLTGGTEAFF	TGTGCCAGCAGCCTAATGTTCTTGACAGGTGGGACTGAAGCTTTCTTT	-	-	TRBV14	TRBJ1-1
CASSELGQNTEAFF	TGTGCCAGCAGTGAATTAGGACAGAACACTGAAGCTTTCTTT	-	-	TRBV2	TRBJ1-1
CASSSIGRVTRAGYTF	TGTGCCAGCAGCTCCATTGGGCGAGTCACTCGGGCTGGCTACACCTTC	-	-	TRBV7-2	TRBJ1-2
CASRETSGNYEQYF	TGTGCCAGCAGGGAAACTAGCGGGAACTACGAGCAGTACTTC	TRBD2	few	TRBV7-2	TRBJ2-7
CASSSEGEGASPLHF	TGTGCCAGCAGCTCCGAGGGGGAGGGTGCTTCACCCCTCCACTTT	-	-	TRBV9	TRBJ1-6
CASSLNLRTDTQYF	TGTGCCAGCAGCTTGAACCTTCGCACAGATACGCAGTATTTT	-	-	TRBV5-4	TRBJ2-3
CSGGGVDTQYF	TGCAGTGGCGGGGGGGTAGATACGCAGTATTTT	TRBD2	-	TRBV20-1	TRBJ2-3
CASSFSGGEGQPQHF	TGTGCCAGCAGCTTTAGCGGGGGCGAGGGGCAGCCCCAGCATTTT	-	-	TRBV13	TRBJ1-5
CASSDRGIGTEAFF	TGTGCCAGCAGTGATAGGGGCATAGGCACTGAAGCTTTCTTT	-	-	TRBV2	TRBJ1-1
CASSYSVGTDYEQYF	TGTGCCAGCAGTTACTCGGTTGGGACGGACTACGAGCAGTACTTC	-	few	TRBV6-5	TRBJ2-7
CSGRVGYSGGYNEQFF	TGCAGCGGACGGGTTGGGTATAGCGGGGGATACAATGAGCAGTTCTTC	TRBD2	-	TRBV29-1	TRBJ2-1
CAISESTPGITEAFF	TGTGCCATCAGTGAGTCGACTCCAGGGATCACTGAAGCTTTCTTT	-	-	TRBV10-3	TRBJ1-1
CASSLDDGATNEKLFF	TGTGCCAGCAGCTTAGATGACGGGGCCACTAATGAAAAACTGTTTTTT	-	few	TRBV11-3	TRBJ1-4
CASSFRQGVREKLFF	TGCGCCAGCAGCTTTCGACAGGGGGTTAGGGAAAAACTGTTTTTT	TRBD1	-	TRBV5-1	TRBJ1-4
CASRLGGSGNTIYF	TGTGCCAGCAGATTAGGGGGATCTGGAAACACCATATATTTT	-	-	TRBV28	TRBJ1-3
CASSLGQGGGYEQYF	TGTGCCAGCAGCTTAGGACAGGGAGGTGGCTACGAGCAGTACTTC	-	-	TRBV11-2	TRBJ2-7
CASNSRTGALYEQYF	TGTGCCAGCAATTCCCGGACAGGGGCCCTGTACGAGCAGTACTTC	TRBD1	-	TRBV6-6	TRBJ2-7
CASSQDAGTYNSPLHF	TGCGCCAGCAGCCAAGATGCAGGGACCTATAATTCACCCCTCCACTTT	-	few	TRBV4-1	TRBJ1-6
CASRVGQGSSNQPQHF	TGTGCCAGCAGGGTGGGACAGGGGTCTAGCAATCAGCCCCAGCATTTT	TRBD1	-	TRBV2	TRBJ1-5
CASSVEAGMGNTIYF	TGTGCCAGCAGCGTAGAGGCAGGGATGGGAAACACCATATATTTT	-	-	TRBV9	TRBJ1-3
CASSYIPPGTVNYEQYF	TGCGCCAGCAGTTACATCCCTCCAGGGACGGTAAATTACGAGCAGTACTTC	-	-	TRBV5-1	TRBJ2-7
CASSRGDRGRTFRPLHF	TGTGCCAGCAGTAGAGGGGACAGGGGGCGGACCTTTCGGCCCCTCCACTTT	TRBD1	few	TRBV25-1	TRBJ1-6
CASSEGGNARPEAFF	TGTGCCAGCAGTGAAGGGGGGAACGCGCGGCCTGAAGCTTTCTTT	-	-	TRBV2	TRBJ1-1
CASQVFQGAREKLFF	TGTGCCAGTCAAGTATTTCAGGGGGCGAGAGAAAAACTGTTTTTT	TRBD1	-	TRBV19	TRBJ1-4
CASSASGSAGQPQHF	TGTGCCAGCAGTGCCTCCGGCTCGGCAGGTCAGCCCCAGCATTTT	-	few	TRBV6-4	TRBJ1-5
CASSIRGQPQHF	TGTGCCAGTAGTATAAGAGGGCAGCCCCAGCATTTT	-	once	TRBV19	TRBJ1-5
CASTLAGGPTDTQYF	TGTGCCAGCACTTTAGCGGGAGGGCCCACAGATACGCAGTATTTT	TRBD2	-	TRBV6-1	TRBJ2-3
CASSPSAGSTSNTQYF	TGTGCCAGCAGTCCCTCAGCTGGTAGCACATCCAATACGCAGTATTTT	-	few	TRBV28	TRBJ2-3
CASSFGQHEKLFF	TGTGCCAGCAGTTTCGGACAGCATGAAAAACTGTTTTTT	-	-	TRBV27	TRBJ1-4